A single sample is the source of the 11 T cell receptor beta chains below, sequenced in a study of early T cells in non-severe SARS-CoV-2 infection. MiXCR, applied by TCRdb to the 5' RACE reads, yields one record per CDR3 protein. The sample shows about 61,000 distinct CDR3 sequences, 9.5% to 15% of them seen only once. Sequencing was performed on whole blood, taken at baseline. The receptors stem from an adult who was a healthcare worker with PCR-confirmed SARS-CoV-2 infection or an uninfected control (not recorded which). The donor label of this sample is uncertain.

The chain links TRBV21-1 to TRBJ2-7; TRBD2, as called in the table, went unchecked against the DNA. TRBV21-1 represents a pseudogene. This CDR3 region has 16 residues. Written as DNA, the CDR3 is TGTGCCAGCACCGTGGCGGGCAGAAAGCTCACCTACGAGCAGTACGTC. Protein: CASTVAGRKLTYEQYV.

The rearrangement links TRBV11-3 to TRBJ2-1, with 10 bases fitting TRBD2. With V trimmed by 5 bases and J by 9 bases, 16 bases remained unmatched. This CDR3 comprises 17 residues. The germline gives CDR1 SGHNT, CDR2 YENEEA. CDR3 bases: TGTGCCAGCAGCCCCGGGGTGAAGCGGGGGGGTTCACGTGAGCAGTTCTTC. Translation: CASSPGVKRGGSREQFF.

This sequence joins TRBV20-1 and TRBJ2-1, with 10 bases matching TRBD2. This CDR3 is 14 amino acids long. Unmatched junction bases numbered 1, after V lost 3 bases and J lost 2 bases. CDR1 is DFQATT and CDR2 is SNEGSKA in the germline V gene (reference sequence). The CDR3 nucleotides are TGCAGTGCTAGTAGCGGGGGGACCTACAATGAGCAGTTCTTC. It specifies CSASSGGTYNEQFF.

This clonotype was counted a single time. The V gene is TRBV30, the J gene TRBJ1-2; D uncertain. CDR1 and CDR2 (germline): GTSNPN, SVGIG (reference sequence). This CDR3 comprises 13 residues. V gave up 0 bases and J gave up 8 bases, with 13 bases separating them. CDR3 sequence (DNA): TGTGCCTGGAGTGTGATGGGGTCCGACGGCTACACCTTC. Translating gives CAWSVMGSDGYTF.

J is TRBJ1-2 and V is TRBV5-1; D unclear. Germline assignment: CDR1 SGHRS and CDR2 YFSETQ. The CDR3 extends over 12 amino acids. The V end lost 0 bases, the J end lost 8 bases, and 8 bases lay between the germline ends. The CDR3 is CASSLDSLGYTF. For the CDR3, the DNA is TGCGCCAGCAGCTTGGATAGTCTCGGCTACACCTTC.

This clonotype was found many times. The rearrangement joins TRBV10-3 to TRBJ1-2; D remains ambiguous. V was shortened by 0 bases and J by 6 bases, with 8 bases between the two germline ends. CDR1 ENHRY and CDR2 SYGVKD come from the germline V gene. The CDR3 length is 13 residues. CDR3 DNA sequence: TGTGCCATCAGTGAGTCGCCCCTGGATGGCTACACCTTC. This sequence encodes CAISESPLDGYTF.

The CDR3 DNA reads TGTGCCAGTAGTCCTCCGAGACCTTTTTACGAGCAGTACGTC. It is translated as CASSPPRPFYEQYV. The chain carries TRBV19 and TRBJ2-7; D remains unclear. This CDR3 is 14 amino acids long. Between the trimmed V and J ends, which lost 5 bases and 4 bases, there was a span of 15 bases. CDR1 and CDR2 (germline): LNHDA, SQIVND (reference sequence).

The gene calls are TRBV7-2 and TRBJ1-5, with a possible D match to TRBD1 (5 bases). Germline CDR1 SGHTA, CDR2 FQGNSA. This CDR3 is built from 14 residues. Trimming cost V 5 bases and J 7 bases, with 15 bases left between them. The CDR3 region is CASSLAGARQPQHF. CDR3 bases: TGTGCCAGCAGCCTTGCCGGGGCACGGCAGCCCCAGCATTTT. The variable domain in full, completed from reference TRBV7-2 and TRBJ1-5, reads GAGVSQSPSNKVTEKGKDVELRCDPISGHTALYWYRQSLGQGLEFLIYFQGNSAPDKSGLPSDRFSAERTGGSVSTLTIQRTQQEDSAVYLCASSLAGARQPQHFGDGTRLSIL.

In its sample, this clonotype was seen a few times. CDR3 sequence: CSVTSETGEGNEQFF. CDR3 nucleotide sequence: TGCAGCGTAACCTCGGAGACAGGGGAGGGCAATGAGCAGTTCTTC. The rearrangement links TRBV29-1 to TRBJ2-1; possibly TRBD1 for D (8 bases). CDR3 length: 15 amino acids. Trimming left V 6 bases short and J 6 bases short, with 21 bases between. Germline CDR1 SQVTM, CDR2 ANQGSEA.

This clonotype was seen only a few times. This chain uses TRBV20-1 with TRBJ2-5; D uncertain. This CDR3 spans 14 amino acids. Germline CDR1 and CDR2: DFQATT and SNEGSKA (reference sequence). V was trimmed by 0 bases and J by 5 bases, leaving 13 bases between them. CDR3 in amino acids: CSARDPRRRETQYF. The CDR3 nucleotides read TGCAGTGCTAGAGATCCCAGGCGCCGGGAGACCCAGTACTTC.

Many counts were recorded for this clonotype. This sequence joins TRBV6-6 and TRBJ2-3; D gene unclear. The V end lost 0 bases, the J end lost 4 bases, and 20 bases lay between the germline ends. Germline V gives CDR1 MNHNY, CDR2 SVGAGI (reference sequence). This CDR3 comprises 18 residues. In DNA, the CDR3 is TGTGCCAGCAGTTACTCGAAAGTGTACCGCACGGGCCCAGATACGCAGTATTTT. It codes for CASSYSKVYRTGPDTQYF.